The following is a TCR beta chain sequence with its context. The sample comes from a study of Ad26.COV2.S vaccination and SARS-CoV-2 variants. Whole-study context: Donor had been placed in the Ad26.COV2.S arm of the COV1001 trial. Participants got Ad26.COV2.S intramuscularly, once or twice 56 days apart.

Treatment of the sample: approximately 18 received Ad26.COV2.S at low or high dose, single or two shots; roughly five received placebo; per-sample allocation not given. Day 63 after the first injection of vaccine or placebo was the sampling time. The donor's status was that of an adult aged 18-55 years in Boston. Generated by immunoSEQ multiplex PCR, the TCRdb table keeps only in-frame clones and is missing some. The sample lists about 330,000 clones, around 90% occurring once. This sequence was found in a person aged 18-65 years who received the Ad26.COV2.S COVID-19 vaccine or a placebo. The starting material was peripheral blood, obtained in a trial of Ad26.COV2.S vaccine versus placebo.

CDR3 amino acids: CASGLVVSNPSTDTQYF. CDR3 sequence (DNA): TGTGCTAGTGGTTTGGTAGTCAGCAACCCTAGCACAGATACGCAGTATTTT. The J gene is TRBJ2-3, the V gene TRBV12-5; no clear D gene. The CDR3 spans 17 residues. Trimming shortened V by 0 bases and J by 0 bases, and 13 bases separated the two germline ends. Germline CDR1 is LGHNT and CDR2 is FRNRAP. The full variable domain, rest sourced from reference TRBV12-5 and TRBJ2-3, is DARVTQTPRHKVTEMGQEVTMRCQPILGHNTVFWYRQTMMQGLELLAYFRNRAPLDDSGMPKDRFSAEMPDATLATLKIQPSEPRDSAVYFCASGLVVSNPSTDTQYFGPGTRLTVL.